This entry features one T cell receptor (beta chain) sequence. Its antigen remains unidentified. This entry comes from a study of T cell responses to AZD1222 COVID-19 vaccine. Trimming stripped 1 base from V and 2 bases from J, with 8 bases between. Germline CDR1 is MGHRA and CDR2 is YSYEKL. This CDR3 comprises 15 residues. Method: immunoSEQ multiplex PCR; TCRdb's copy keeps in-frame clones and lacks some. This repertoire shows over 150,000 clones, 88% found once; its top ten account for around 3%. Study-wide points: Most donors were white British, females outnumbered males, and clonal diversity was possibly underestimated. Spike-specific TCR breadth and depth both grew after two AZD1222 doses.

The starting material was peripheral blood, obtained on day 0 of AZD1222 vaccination. This clonotype originated in an adult in good health. The chain combines TRBV4-1 with TRBJ1-4; D remains ambiguous. CDR3 residues: CASSQGVWTNEKLFF. Written as DNA, the CDR3 is TGCGCCAGCAGCCAAGGGGTCTGGACTAATGAAAAACTGTTTTTT.